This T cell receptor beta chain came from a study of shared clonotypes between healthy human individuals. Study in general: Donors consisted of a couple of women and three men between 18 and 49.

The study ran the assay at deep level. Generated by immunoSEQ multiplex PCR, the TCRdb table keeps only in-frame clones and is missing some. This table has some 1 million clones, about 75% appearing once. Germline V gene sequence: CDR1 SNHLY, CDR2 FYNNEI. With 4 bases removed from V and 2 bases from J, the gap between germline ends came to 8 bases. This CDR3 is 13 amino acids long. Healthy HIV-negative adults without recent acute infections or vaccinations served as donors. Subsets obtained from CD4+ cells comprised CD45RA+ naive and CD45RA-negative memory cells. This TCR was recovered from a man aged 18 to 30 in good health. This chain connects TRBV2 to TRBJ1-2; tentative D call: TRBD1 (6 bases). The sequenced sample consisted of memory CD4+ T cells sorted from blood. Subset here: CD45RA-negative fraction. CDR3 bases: TGTGCCAGCAGTGGGGGGGCCAACTATGGCTACACCTTC. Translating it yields CASSGGANYGYTF.